The 24 T cell receptor beta chains below all came from one sample that was sequenced in a study of blood T cell repertoires in COVID-19 (dated by TCRdb to 2020 to 2021). Library preparation was by the immunoSEQ multiplex PCR assay. This is the immuneACCESS table as TCRdb keeps it, with only in-frame sequences that have V and J called. A part of the clones is gone; compared with another copy, unresolved V genes explain less than half, and the rest is unexplained. Within this sample are approximately 250,000 clones, with around 86% of them counted one time only. The ten largest account for roughly 4.9% of the sample. What was sequenced was peripheral blood. The receptors were gathered from a woman aged 55 to 70 with COVID-19, enrolled during active disease.

This clone was recorded only once. The rearrangement links TRBV6-6 to TRBJ1-4; the D gene is possibly TRBD1 (6 bases). The CDR3 extends over 13 amino acids. Germline V gene data show CDR1 as MNHNY and CDR2 as SVGAGI (reference sequence). V gave up 7 bases and J gave up 2 bases, with 8 bases separating them. CDR3: CASTGVTNEKLFF. The CDR3 DNA is TGTGCCAGCACAGGGGTCACTAATGAAAAACTGTTTTTT.

The V and J genes are TRBV29-1 and TRBJ2-1; D unclear. Germline V CDR1 and CDR2: SQVTM, ANQGSEA. Trimming left V 3 bases short and J 6 bases short, with 9 bases between. The CDR3 loop spans 12 amino acids. The CDR3 is CSVDALSNEQFF. CDR3 in DNA: TGCAGCGTTGATGCGCTAAGCAATGAGCAGTTCTTC.

The genes are TRBV18 and TRBJ2-3; 9 nucleotides match TRBD2. CDR1 and CDR2 (germline): KGHSH, LQKENI. The junction had 4 bases not matched to a gene; V was cut back by 2 bases and J by 4 bases. This CDR3 is built from 15 residues. CDR3 in amino acids: CASSPGGRASDTQYF. The CDR3 DNA sequence: TGTGCCAGCTCACCAGGCGGGAGGGCCTCAGATACGCAGTATTTT.

CDR3 coding DNA: TGTGCCAGCACCCGACAGTCAACTAATGAAAAACTGTTTTTT. Protein sequence: CASTRQSTNEKLFF. This chain links TRBV7-9 with TRBJ1-4; the D gene is possibly TRBD1 (5 bases). Per germline, CDR1 SEHNR and CDR2 FQNEAQ (reference sequence). Trimming cost V 7 bases and J 0 bases, with 9 bases left between them. This CDR3 has 14 amino acids.

This clone was recorded only once. V and J are TRBV6-5 and TRBJ2-1; possibly TRBD1 for D (5 bases). Germline CDR1 MNHEY, CDR2 SVGAGI. The CDR3 covers 15 residues. Trimming took off 7 bases at V and 8 bases at J, with 21 bases between the two ends. The CDR3: CASKGNPGMLDEQFF. Written as DNA, the CDR3 is TGTGCCAGCAAAGGCAACCCAGGGATGTTGGATGAGCAGTTCTTC.

The V and J genes are TRBV30 and TRBJ1-4; 7 positions match TRBD1. J was trimmed by 5 bases and V by 4 bases; bases with no gene match: 4. Per germline, CDR1 GTSNPN and CDR2 SVGIG (reference sequence). The CDR3 has 13 residues. CDR3 nucleotides: TGTGCCTGGACGCAACAGGGGAATGAAAAACTGTTTTTT. Its protein is CAWTQQGNEKLFF.

This clone has a single count. V gene TRBV27 combines with J gene TRBJ2-3, with a tentative D call TRBD1 (6 bases). The CDR3 is 14 amino acids. Between the trimmed V and J ends, which lost 6 bases and 6 bases, there was a span of 16 bases. From germline, CDR1 is MNHEY and CDR2 SMNVEV (reference sequence). In nucleotides, the CDR3 is TGTGCCAGCAGGCCTACAGGGTTCGGGGATACGCAGTATTTT. Translation gives CASRPTGFGDTQYF.

V gene TRBV6-6 combines with J gene TRBJ2-2, with D hard to call. The CDR3 length is 13 residues. V gave up 6 bases and J gave up 7 bases, with 12 bases separating them. Germline V gene lookup returns CDR1 MNHNY and CDR2 SVGAGI (reference sequence). The CDR3 region is CASRTLTGGELFF. Here the CDR3 DNA reads TGTGCCAGCAGAACCCTTACTGGCGGGGAGCTGTTTTTT.

V usage is TRBV30 and J usage is TRBJ2-1; D not certain. The length of the CDR3 is 14 residues. V was trimmed by 0 bases and J by 6 bases, leaving 12 bases between them. Germline values: CDR1 GTSNPN, CDR2 SVGIG (reference sequence). The CDR3 protein is CAWSVLNPGNEQFF. DNA of the CDR3: TGTGCCTGGAGTGTACTTAACCCCGGCAATGAGCAGTTCTTC.

This chain links TRBV29-1 with TRBJ2-1; no clear D gene. CDR1 SQVTM and CDR2 ANQGSEA come from the germline V gene. V was cut by 7 bases and J by 8 bases, with 15 bases left in between. This CDR3 contains 12 residues. CDR3 loop: CSAGPRWYEQFF. CDR3 DNA sequence: TGCAGCGCTGGGCCCAGGTGGTATGAGCAGTTCTTC.

The chain is built from TRBV12-3 or TRBV12-4 and TRBJ1-1; perhaps TRBD1 as D (5 bases). The CDR3 is 11 amino acids. V was cut by 3 bases and J by 8 bases, with 7 bases left in between. The CDR3 spells CASSFGHEAFF. DNA of the CDR3: TGTGCCAGCAGTTTCGGACACGAAGCTTTCTTT.

The rearrangement uses TRBV6-1 and TRBJ2-1; a weak D match, TRBD2 (5 bases). CDR3 length: 12 amino acids. V dropped 0 bases and J dropped 10 bases, with 7 bases sitting between them. Per the germline V gene, CDR1 is MNHNS and CDR2 is SASEGT. In DNA form, the CDR3 reads TGTGCCAGCAGTGAAGCGGGAGTAGAGCAGTTCTTC. Its translation: CASSEAGVEQFF.

In the case of this clone: This CDR3 is also generated by other DNA sequences in the sample. The rearrangement uses TRBV30 and TRBJ1-5, with D tentatively TRBD1 (6 bases). Trimming removed 2 bases from V and 4 bases from J, with 9 bases in between. The CDR3 length is 13 residues. The V gene's germline CDR1 is GTSNPN and CDR2 SVGIG (reference sequence). The CDR3 is CAWSSRGNQPQHF. The CDR3 DNA sequence: TGTGCCTGGAGTAGCAGGGGTAATCAGCCCCAGCATTTT.

The chain uses TRBV6-5 and TRBJ1-2; 7 bases line up with TRBD1. The CDR3 has 13 amino acids. The J segment lost 6 bases and the V segment lost 8 bases, leaving 9 bases of the junction unmatched. Germline-derived CDR1 and CDR2 are MNHEY and SVGAGI. In DNA, the CDR3 is TGTGCCAGCTTTACGCCAGGGACAGATGGCTACACCTTC. It encodes CASFTPGTDGYTF.

The chain uses TRBV11-2 and TRBJ2-2, with TRBD1 as a possible D gene (6 bases). Trimming took off 7 bases at V and 4 bases at J, with 13 bases between the two ends. Germline V gene lookup returns CDR1 SGHAT and CDR2 FQNNGV. This CDR3 comprises 14 residues. Here the CDR3 DNA reads TGTGCCAGCACAGGCCAAGGGGGCACCGGGGAGCTGTTTTTT. Translated: CASTGQGGTGELFF.

On this clone itself: The conserved phenylalanine or tryptophan normally closing the CDR3 is absent here, so this likely arose from a read error. The limits of the CDR3 on the DNA are not certain, so only TCRdb's listed CDR3 is given. This chain connects TRBV2 to TRBJ2-7; TRBD2, the table's D call, was not compared with the DNA. Both ends counted, the CDR3 spans 13 residues. The V gene's germline CDR1 is SNHLY and CDR2 FYNNEI. This chain's CDR3 is CASSEQIAVPFTS.

This sequence joins TRBV18 and TRBJ2-7; 7 nucleotides agree with TRBD1. After removal of 3 bases from V and 5 bases from J, the junction contained 4 bases not matched to a gene. The CDR3 is made up of 13 amino acids. CDR1 and CDR2 (germline): KGHSH, LQKENI. CDR3 sequence (DNA): TGTGCCAGCTCACCGATCACAGGGGACGAGCAGTACTTC. Translating it yields CASSPITGDEQYF.

The J gene is TRBJ1-4, the V gene TRBV11-2; no definite D call. Germline lookup yields CDR1 SGHAT and CDR2 FQNNGV. Trimming took off 1 base at V and 8 bases at J, with 8 bases between the two ends. The CDR3 sequence is 13 residues long. The CDR3, as DNA: TGTGCCAGCAGCTTAGGGGGAGGAGAAAAACTGTTTTTT. It specifies CASSLGGGEKLFF.

The V and J genes are TRBV11-2 and TRBJ1-1; no definite D call. In germline, CDR1 is SGHAT, CDR2 FQNNGV. Trimming stripped 0 bases from V and 6 bases from J, with 17 bases between. The CDR3 contains 16 residues. The chain's CDR3 is CASSLDDPGMTAEAFF. CDR3 bases: TGTGCCAGCAGCTTAGATGATCCGGGGATGACGGCTGAAGCTTTCTTT.

V and J are TRBV2 and TRBJ2-7, with 8 bases matching TRBD2. Per germline, CDR1 SNHLY and CDR2 FYNNEI. The CDR3 is 14 residues long. The V gene end was trimmed by 4 bases and the J gene end by 3 bases; junction bases not matched to a gene: 5. As DNA, the CDR3 is TGTGCCAGCAGTGGGGGACTAGGTTTCTACGAGCAGTACTTC. This translates into CASSGGLGFYEQYF. Full variable domain (remainder filled in from reference TRBV2 and TRBJ2-7): EPEVTQTPSHQVTQMGQEVILRCVPISNHLYFYWYRQILGQKVEFLVSFYNNEISEKSEIFDDQFSVERPDGSNFTLKIRSTKLEDSAMYFCASSGGLGFYEQYFGPGTRLTVT.

The CDR3 sequence is CASSQGQEYSGNTIYF. The CDR3 DNA reads as TGTGCCAGCAGCCAGGGACAGGAGTACTCTGGAAACACCATATATTTT. The chain is built from TRBV4-2 and TRBJ1-3, with 8 bases matching TRBD1. From germline, CDR1 is LGHNA and CDR2 YNFKEQ. V lost 3 bases and J lost 0; bases outside the gene matches: 4. This CDR3 comprises 16 residues.

This clone was detected only a few times. V and J are TRBV4-1 and TRBJ2-7, with D maybe TRBD2 (5 bases). V lost 4 bases, J lost 0 bases, and 10 bases lay in between. Germline CDR1 MGHRA, CDR2 YSYEKL. CDR3 length equals 14 residues. The DNA of the CDR3 is TGCGCCAGCAGCCGCGGACTGGACTCCTACGAGCAGTACTTC. Encoded protein: CASSRGLDSYEQYF.

V gene TRBV7-6 combines with J gene TRBJ2-2, with a tentative D call TRBD2 (6 bases). The CDR3 has 16 amino acids. The V gene's germline CDR1 is SGHVS and CDR2 FNYEAQ. Trimming left V 2 bases short and J 4 bases short, with 14 bases between. The CDR3 DNA is TGTGCCAGCAGCTTACGGGGAGGTACGGGCACCGGGGAGCTGTTTTTT. Translated: CASSLRGGTGTGELFF.

This clone has a handful of counts. The CDR3 DNA reads TGTGCCAGCAGCCAAGATGGGCTAGGGGGCTACGAGCAGTACTTC. As protein: CASSQDGLGGYEQYF. The chain recombines TRBV3-1 (or the pseudogene TRBV3-2) with TRBJ2-7, with a weak D call TRBD1 (6 bases). V was trimmed by 0 bases and J by 3 bases, leaving 12 bases between them. The CDR3 runs 15 residues. The V gene's germline CDR1 is LGHDT and CDR2 YNNKEL (reference sequence).